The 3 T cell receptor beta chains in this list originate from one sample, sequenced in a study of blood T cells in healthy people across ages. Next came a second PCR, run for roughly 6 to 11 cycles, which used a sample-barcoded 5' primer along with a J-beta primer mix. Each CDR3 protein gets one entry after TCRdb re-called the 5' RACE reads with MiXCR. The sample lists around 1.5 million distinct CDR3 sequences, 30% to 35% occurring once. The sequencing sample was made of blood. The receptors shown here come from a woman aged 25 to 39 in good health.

Written as DNA, the CDR3 is TGTGCCAGCAGCTTTGGACAGGGGGCCGCTGAAGCTTTCTTT. Its translation: CASSFGQGAAEAFF. The chain joins TRBV7-9 to TRBJ1-1; 11 nucleotides line up with TRBD1. CDR3 length: 14 amino acids. CDR1 is SEHNR and CDR2 is FQNEAQ in the germline V gene (reference sequence). V lost 3 bases to trimming and J lost 6 bases; unmatched junction nucleotides: 3. The whole variable domain, remainder taken from reference TRBV7-9 and TRBJ1-1, is DTGVSQNPRHKITKRGQNVTFRCDPISEHNRLYWYRQTLGQGPEFLTYFQNEAQLEKSRLLSDRFSAERPKGSFSTLEIQRTEQGDSAMYLCASSFGQGAAEAFFGQGTRLTVV.

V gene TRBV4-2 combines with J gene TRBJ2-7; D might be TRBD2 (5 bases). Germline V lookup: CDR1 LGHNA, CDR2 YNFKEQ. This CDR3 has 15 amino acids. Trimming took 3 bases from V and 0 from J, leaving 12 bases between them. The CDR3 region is CASSQASTSSYEQYF. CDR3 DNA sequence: TGTGCCAGCAGCCAGGCTTCAACTAGCTCCTACGAGCAGTACTTC.

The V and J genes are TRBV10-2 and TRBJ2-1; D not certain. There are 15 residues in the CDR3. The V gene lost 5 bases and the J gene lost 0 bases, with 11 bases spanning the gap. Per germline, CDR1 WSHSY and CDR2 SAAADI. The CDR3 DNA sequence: TGCGCCAGCAGTTGGGTCCTAAGCTCCTACAATGAGCAGTTCTTC. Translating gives CASSWVLSSYNEQFF.